The 10 T cell receptor beta chains presented below share a single source sample, sequenced in a study of molecular identifiers for immune sequencing clone quantification. TCRdb ran MiXCR on the PCR reads and lists one entry per CDR3 protein. The sample lists some 91,000 distinct CDR3 sequences, 20% to 25% seen once, with about 0.99% in the top ten. The sample was naive CD8+ T cells from blood, with Jurkat cell RNA spiked in. Subset noted: FACS-sorted CD8+CD4-CCR7+CD45RA+ naive T cells. The receptors stem from a human donor in good health. Some libraries in this study had Jurkat cell RNA spiked in.

Ten or more counts support this clonotype. The chain recombines TRBV20-1 with TRBJ2-7; no definite D call. V gave up 2 bases and J gave up 2 bases, with 10 bases separating them. CDR3 length: 13 residues. CDR1 and CDR2 (germline): DFQATT, SNEGSKA (reference sequence). The CDR3 DNA is TGCAGTGCTAGACCCTCCTTCACCTACGAGCAGTACTTC. Its translation: CSARPSFTYEQYF.

The genes are TRBV11-3 and TRBJ2-7; D uncertain. From germline, CDR1 is SGHNT and CDR2 YENEEA. The CDR3 sequence is 13 residues long. With 5 bases removed from V and 6 bases from J, the gap between germline ends came to 14 bases. The CDR3 spells CASSREKGSEQYF. CDR3 bases: TGTGCCAGCAGCCGCGAGAAGGGTAGCGAGCAGTACTTC.

To note about this clonotype: A much more abundant neighbour one base away suggests this may be a read error. The chain combines TRBV9 with TRBJ2-7; D is unresolved. Germline V gives CDR1 SGDLS, CDR2 YYNGEE. The CDR3 extends over 14 amino acids. The CDR3 region has the DNA TGTCCCAGCAGCGTAGGGTCTAACTCCTACGAGCAGTACTTC. This encodes CPSSVGSNSYEQYF.

This clonotype has at least ten counts. This sequence joins TRBV7-8 and TRBJ1-1, with D uncertain. CDR1 is SGHVS, CDR2 FQNEAQ, per germline. V was trimmed by 6 bases and J by 5 bases, leaving 7 bases between them. The CDR3 contains 11 residues. This CDR3 reads CASSPRTEAFF. The CDR3 nucleotides read TGTGCCAGCAGTCCCCGGACTGAAGCTTTCTTT.

V gene TRBV4-1 combines with J gene TRBJ2-2, with D hard to call. Germline lookup yields CDR1 MGHRA and CDR2 YSYEKL. The CDR3 spans 14 residues. V was trimmed by 7 bases and J by 3 bases, leaving 12 bases between them. The CDR3 DNA sequence: TGCGCCAGCACCCGGAGAATGGACACCGGGGAGCTGTTTTTT. Its translation is CASTRRMDTGELFF.

This clonotype was recorded many times. The chain links TRBV20-1 to TRBJ2-3; 9 nucleotides align to TRBD2. V lost 0 bases to trimming and J lost 1 base; unmatched junction nucleotides: 5. The length of the CDR3 is 16 residues. CDR1 DFQATT and CDR2 SNEGSKA come from the germline V gene (reference sequence). CDR3: CSAREGSGSGTDTQYF. For the CDR3, the DNA is TGCAGTGCTAGAGAGGGTAGCGGGAGTGGCACAGATACGCAGTATTTT.

The chain employs TRBV7-9 and TRBJ2-3, with 10 bases that match TRBD2. Germline-derived CDR1 and CDR2 are SEHNR and FQNEAQ (reference sequence). The CDR3 covers 19 residues. Trimming took 4 bases from V and 4 from J; bases not matched to a gene: 17. The CDR3 DNA is TGTGCCAGCAGCTCCTACCGGGCTAGCGGGAGCGAGGCGGCAGATACGCAGTATTTT. Protein product: CASSSYRASGSEAADTQYF.

A word on this clonotype: The CDR3 ends on some other residue instead of the conserved phenylalanine or tryptophan, so this is likely a read error. This sequence joins TRBV14 and TRBJ1-2; D is perhaps TRBD1 (6 bases). V shed 4 bases and J shed 4 bases, with 13 bases lying between them. The CDR3 runs 14 residues. Germline V gene sequence: CDR1 SGHDN, CDR2 FVKESK. This chain's CDR3 is CASSPRDTLYGYTL. In DNA form, the CDR3 reads TGTGCCAGCAGCCCCCGGGACACCCTCTATGGCTACACCCTC.

With regard to this clonotype: A much larger clone differs from this one at a single base, so this may be a read error. The gene calls are TRBV5-4 and TRBJ2-7; TRBD1 matches at 8 bases. CDR3 length: 13 amino acids. CDR1 is SGHNT, CDR2 YYREEE, per germline (reference sequence). This chain's CDR3 is CASSQGTGGEQCF. The DNA for the CDR3 is TGTGCCAGCAGCCAAGGCACAGGGGGAGAGCAGTGCTTC.

This clonotype was counted between two and nine times. This rearrangement joins TRBV3-1 to TRBJ2-2, with 9 bases that match TRBD1. Germline V gene sequence: CDR1 LGHDT, CDR2 YNNKEL (reference sequence). CDR3 length: 18 amino acids. With V trimmed by 4 bases and J by 3 bases, 12 bases remained unmatched. CDR3 DNA: TGTGCCAGCAGCCTTCATTGGGGACAGGGAATTGACACCGGGGAGCTGTTTTTT. Protein product: CASSLHWGQGIDTGELFF.